Reported below is one T cell receptor beta chain. In its sample, this clonotype was seen many times. Its antigen is still unknown. Per-base quality was not reported, and no clone a single base away is much larger than it. This entry belongs to a study of T cells in Graves' hyperthyroidism and ophthalmopathy (dated by TCRdb to about 2019). At the level of the whole study: Peripheral blood was collected at initial diagnosis, before any treatment. The study also compared thyroid tissue and blood T-cell repertoires from about six Graves' hyperthyroidism patients. The paper reports TCR Vbeta CDR3 sequencing of approximately 140 peripheral blood samples: 43 ophthalmopathy, fewer than 85 hyperthyroidism and approximately 17 progressor patients. To identify distinguishing TCR V-J signatures, a discovery cohort of about 100 patients was used, comprising 40 to 45 with Graves' ophthalmopathy and around 60 with stable Graves' hyperthyroidism. The 100 discovery patients were divided at random into training and test sets in a 7:3 ratio. Prospective prediction of ophthalmopathy was tested in an independent validation cohort consisting of 18 to 20 hyperthyroidism patients and around 16 patients who later progressed to ophthalmopathy. Once sampling was done, hyperthyroidism patients were given methimazole at a starting dose of 30 mg daily, whereas ophthalmopathy patients were given high-dose intravenous methylprednisolone.

Amplification of TCR beta CDR3 regions was carried out from RNA transcripts. The TCR CDR3 was subjected to a first round of RT-PCR using the HTBI primer set and the Qiagen OneStep RT-PCR kit. Libraries were constructed in a second round of multiplex PCR, after which size selection and purification were carried out. Libraries were sequenced paired-end with 100 bp reads on an Illumina HiSeq2000. Per the authors' processing: SOAPnuke was used to process the raw data, removing reads that contained adapters or uncalled bases, had a mean Phred below 15, or lacked an exact match to the constant primer or identifier. COPE v1.2.5 was used to merge the high-quality paired reads, and each unique nucleotide sequence was defined as a clonotype. MiTCR v1.1 was used to align the clonotypes against IMGT TRBV, TRBD and TRBJ reference segments. Only V-J combinations with frequency above 0.0001, covering 99% to 99.2% of repertoires, were analysed. The TCS score was defined as F50 (clonal expansion) divided by E x V (chaos), with BLOSUM62-based TCRdist calculated between CDR3 peptides within each V-J. Welch's t-statistics and random forest reduced 500 to 650 V-J features to some 14, which were used in a naive Bayes classifier (R e1071). TCRdb reprocessed the public reads (quality trimming at Q25 with fastp, clone calling with MiXCR) and kept in-frame beta chains. Each entry is one CDR3 protein sequence, shown with its most common DNA and genes. The V and J calls, along with clone size, are taken from TCRdb and not from the paper's own processing. For this sample the table gives over 350,000 distinct CDR3 sequences, of which around 15% were detected only once. 13% of the sample is taken by the ten largest.

The full study reports these points: In validation, the model predicted progression to ophthalmopathy a median of roughly six months before onset, with over 55% sensitivity and more than 72% specificity. Most expanded thyroid clonotypes (frequency above 0.001) were also found in blood, which suggests that blood repertoires may mirror thyroid immune responses. No statistical method was used to set the sample size in advance, and investigators knew the group allocation. In cross-validation, a model built on a 13 V-J signature told ophthalmopathy apart from stable hyperthyroidism with approximately 90% sensitivity and about 81% specificity, and in testing the same model reached 80%/75%.

Ophthalmopathy patients had moderately to severely active disease, Clinical Activity Score of at least 3, NOSPECS grade of at least 4, and duration under 3 months. The study excluded patients with uncontrolled infections, other autoimmune diseases, pregnancy or lactation. Diagnoses were established on the basis of clinical symptoms, serum thyroxine and TRAb, thyroid ultrasound, and orbital computed tomography. Ficoll-Paque density gradient centrifugation was used to isolate PBMCs from approximately 10 ml of fresh peripheral blood. Total RNA was extracted with Trizol reagent, and quality was checked on an Agilent 2100 Bioanalyzer. This receptor was obtained from a man aged 18 to 30 with Graves' ophthalmopathy. Sequencing used blood.

The CDR3 amino acid sequence is: CASSLRDRGHSGYTF. The DNA sequence reads TGTGCCAGCAGCCTGCGGGACAGGGGGCATTCTGGCTACACCTTC. Recombination joined TRBV12-3 or TRBV12-4 with TRBJ1-2; the junction holds 12 bases that match TRBD1. Unmatched junction bases come to 9, with V trimmed by 6 bases and J by 7 bases. The CDR3 covers 15 residues, taking in both the cysteine and the phenylalanine. Only the CDR3 portion is preserved as DNA: 45 bases, with reading frame beginning at the first base.